These 5 T cell receptor beta chains came from one sample sequenced in a study of T cells in Graves' hyperthyroidism and ophthalmopathy. The CDR3 regions of TCR beta were amplified from RNA transcripts. RT-PCR in the first round (using the HTBI primer set) targeted the TCR CDR3. MiXCR, run by TCRdb on the multiplex PCR reads, gives a single entry per CDR3 protein. This table has roughly 700,000 distinct CDR3 sequences, roughly 17% appearing once. Sequenced sample: blood. These receptors were obtained from a man aged 45-60 years with Graves' hyperthyroidism.

This clonotype was recorded many times. The V and J genes are TRBV11-2 and TRBJ2-3; D ambiguous. Germline values: CDR1 SGHAT, CDR2 FQNNGV. The CDR3 spans 13 residues. The germline V and J ends were trimmed by 2 bases and 4 bases, with 7 bases remaining between them. The CDR3 DNA is TGTGCCAGCAGCTTATACCGGTCAGATACGCAGTATTTT. Encoded protein: CASSLYRSDTQYF.

The table lists this clonotype with many counts. This CDR3 reads CASSPAGGEQYF. The CDR3 nucleotides are TGTGCCAGCAGCCCGGCGGGAGGAGAGCAGTACTTC. This chain connects TRBV11-2 to TRBJ2-7; 8 positions agree with TRBD2. Germline lookup yields CDR1 SGHAT and CDR2 FQNNGV. This CDR3 spans 12 amino acids. Trimming at V came to 5 bases and at J to 7 bases, leaving 4 bases not matched to a gene.

At least ten counts were recorded for this clonotype. CDR3 sequence: CSVVVRGTGRLETQYF. CDR3 bases: TGCAGCGTTGTAGTGCGGGGGACAGGGAGGTTGGAGACCCAGTACTTC. The gene calls are TRBV29-1 and TRBJ2-5, with 9 bases that match TRBD1. J lost 5 bases, V lost 4 bases, and 14 bases had no gene match. The CDR3 is 16 amino acids. CDR1 is SQVTM and CDR2 is ANQGSEA in the germline V gene.

A remark on this clonotype: A much bigger clone sits one base away, suggesting this may be a read error. The chain's CDR3 is CATSDSGQFQETQHF. DNA for the CDR3: TGTGCCACCAGTGATTCGGGACAGTTCCAAGAGACCCAGCACTTC. The V and J genes are TRBV24-1 and TRBJ2-5, with TRBD1 matching over 7 bases. Germline loops: CDR1 KGHDR, CDR2 SFDVKD. This CDR3 comprises 15 residues.

This sequence joins TRBV5-4 and TRBJ2-5, with TRBD2 identical over 9 bases. Germline V gene sequence: CDR1 SGHNT, CDR2 YYREEE (reference sequence). This CDR3 is 15 amino acids long. Unmatched junction bases numbered 10, after V lost 0 bases and J lost 10 bases. The CDR3 DNA follows: TGTGCCAGCAGCTTGGCGTGGACTAGCGAAACTATCCAGTACTTC. As protein: CASSLAWTSETIQYF.